Below, 14 T cell receptor beta chains from the same sample are listed, as sequenced in a study of blood T cells in healthy people across ages. PCR was performed a second time for roughly 7 to 11 cycles using a sample-barcoded 5' primer and a J-beta primer mix. Via MiXCR, TCRdb re-called the 5' RACE reads, giving one row per CDR3 protein. The profile shows more than 550,000 distinct CDR3 sequences, 22% of them singletons. The specimen was blood. The receptors originated from a man in his sixties or seventies in good health.

The chain uses TRBV18 and TRBJ2-3, with a weak D call TRBD1 (6 bases). The germline CDR1 and CDR2 sequences are KGHSH and LQKENI. This CDR3 comprises 15 residues. Trimming took 0 bases from V and 6 from J, leaving 13 bases between them. The DNA for the CDR3 is TGTGCCAGCTCACCACCGGTGCAGGGGAGTGATACGCAGTATTTT. Translating it yields CASSPPVQGSDTQYF.

This clonotype was found a few times. V usage is TRBV7-9 and J usage is TRBJ2-7, with 8 nucleotides matching TRBD2. J was trimmed by 5 bases and V by 3 bases; bases with no gene match: 6. Germline-derived CDR1 and CDR2 are SEHNR and FQNEAQ (reference sequence). This CDR3 comprises 14 residues. The CDR3 sequence: CASSLSGSGDEQYV. Here the CDR3 DNA reads TGTGCCAGCAGCTTGAGCGGGAGCGGTGACGAGCAGTACGTC.

This clonotype was seen a few times. The rearrangement links TRBV7-9 to TRBJ2-7; D not certain. Trimming pared 5 bases from V and 5 bases from J, leaving 16 bases between. CDR3 size: 14 residues. CDR1 SEHNR and CDR2 FQNEAQ come from the germline V gene (reference sequence). The CDR3 reads CASSPTASRHEQYF. The CDR3 DNA reads as TGTGCCAGCAGCCCCACGGCCTCGCGGCACGAGCAGTACTTC.

The J gene is TRBJ1-4, the V gene TRBV20-1; D call uncertain. CDR1 and CDR2 (germline): DFQATT, SNEGSKA (reference sequence). Trimming removed 0 bases from V and 8 bases from J, with 4 bases in between. The CDR3 is 11 amino acids. CDR3 in amino acids: CSARDREKLFF. CDR3 sequence (DNA): TGCAGTGCTAGAGATCGGGAAAAACTGTTTTTT.

This clonotype was seen more than once but under ten times. The rearrangement uses TRBV6-1 and TRBJ2-3; 12 nucleotides agree with TRBD2. Germline V lookup: CDR1 MNHNS, CDR2 SASEGT. V lost 5 bases and J lost 4; bases outside the gene matches: 10. The CDR3 contains 17 residues. CDR3 amino acids: CASSTHRLAGDSDTQYF. The CDR3 DNA follows: TGTGCCAGCAGTACCCATCGACTAGCGGGGGATTCAGATACGCAGTATTTT.

Of note for this clonotype: At one end the junction does not follow the germline gene, possibly because of a read error. The chain employs TRBV5-1 and TRBJ1-4; 8 positions agree with TRBD1. The CDR3 extends over 14 amino acids. From germline, CDR1 is SGHRS and CDR2 YFSETQ. The DNA of the CDR3 is TGCGCCAGCAGCCCGGACAGGGTGGATGAAAAACTGCTTTTT. As protein: CASSPDRVDEKLLF.

This clonotype was observed at least ten times. This chain connects TRBV7-8 to TRBJ2-5, with D unresolved. The germline CDR1 and CDR2 sequences are SGHVS and FQNEAQ. V gave up 3 bases and J gave up 4 bases, with 18 bases separating them. The CDR3 spans 16 residues. CDR3 coding DNA: TGTGCCAGCAGCTTTACAAGGTTTGGGCAAGGAGAGACCCAGTACTTC. This codes for CASSFTRFGQGETQYF.

This clonotype was counted ten times or more. This sequence joins TRBV6-6 and TRBJ2-3; D is perhaps TRBD2 (6 bases). The CDR3 has 15 amino acids. With 6 bases removed from V and 2 bases from J, the gap between germline ends came to 15 bases. Per the germline V gene, CDR1 is MNHNY and CDR2 is SVGAGI (reference sequence). The CDR3 DNA reads as TGTGCCAGCAGAGACTTTGCGGGGCCCACAGATACGCAGTATTTT. As protein: CASRDFAGPTDTQYF.

This clonotype was recorded at least ten times. V is TRBV20-1 and J is TRBJ2-5, with 11 bases aligning to TRBD2. V lost 6 bases, J lost 5 bases, and 5 bases stayed unmatched. The V gene's germline CDR1 is DFQATT and CDR2 SNEGSKA (reference sequence). There are 13 residues in the CDR3. CDR3 region: CSALLAGVETQYF. CDR3 in DNA: TGCAGTGCCCTACTAGCGGGGGTCGAGACCCAGTACTTC.

This clonotype was counted a single time. The CDR3 DNA follows: TGCAGTCCCTGGGGGGGGACTAGAAAAAACATTCAGTACTTC. Protein product: CSPWGGTRKNIQYF. V gene TRBV20-1 combines with J gene TRBJ2-4; 8 bases fit TRBD2. The germline CDR1 and CDR2 sequences are DFQATT and SNEGSKA (reference sequence). V dropped 8 bases and J dropped 4; count of bases not matched to a gene: 10. This CDR3 region has 14 residues.

A few counts support this clonotype. The chain carries TRBV10-3 and TRBJ2-5, with 9 bases matching TRBD2. The end of the DNA fits TRBJ2-1 better, so the J call may be wrong. Looked up from germline, CDR1 is ENHRY and CDR2 is SYGVKD. The CDR3 loop spans 17 amino acids. The CDR3 is CAIKGSGGGAYLDEQFF. The CDR3 DNA is TGTGCCATCAAAGGGTCGGGCGGGGGGGCCTACTTGGATGAGCAGTTCTTC.

This clonotype was found a few times. The chain uses TRBV7-2 and TRBJ2-3; TRBD2 matches 9 bases. The CDR3 is made up of 18 amino acids. Germline trimming cut 2 bases from V and 7 bases from J; bases unmatched to any gene: 16. Looked up from germline, CDR1 is SGHTA and CDR2 is FQGNSA. The CDR3 bases are TGTGCCAGCAGCTTACCACATTTCCTAGCGGGAATCTATAATACGCAGTATTTT. It specifies CASSLPHFLAGIYNTQYF.

The V and J genes are TRBV18 and TRBJ2-7; D ambiguous. The CDR3 is made up of 11 amino acids. The germline V gene has CDR1 KGHSH and CDR2 LQKENI. Trimming pared 3 bases from V and 7 bases from J, leaving 7 bases between. CDR3 sequence: CASSPPQEQYV. The CDR3 DNA reads as TGTGCCAGCTCACCTCCCCAGGAGCAGTACGTC.

The chain has TRBV20-1 and TRBJ1-1; D is perhaps TRBD1 (5 bases). The CDR3 has 15 residues. The germline V gene encodes CDR1 DFQATT and CDR2 SNEGSKA (reference sequence). V was trimmed by 1 base and J by 5 bases, leaving 17 bases between them. This CDR3 is CSARVRGRGKTEAFF. CDR3 coding DNA: TGCAGTGCTAGAGTAAGGGGCCGGGGGAAGACTGAAGCTTTCTTT.